The clone carrying this TCR beta chain was seen more than once but under ten times. A second PCR of roughly 7 to 11 cycles used a sample-barcoded 5' primer and a J-beta primer mix. Every individual sample yielded 2.5 million or more paired-end reads (each containing CDR3). TCRdb fed the 5' RACE reads into MiXCR, producing one record per CDR3 protein. The sample shows 550,000 to 650,000 distinct CDR3 sequences, roughly a quarter of them seen only once. The sample comes from a study of blood T cells in healthy people across ages. About the research overall: Template-switching capture recovered about one barcoded beta molecule per two T cells.

V gave up 6 bases and J gave up 7 bases; unmatched junction bases: 10. This CDR3 comprises 16 residues. Approximately 9.2 milliliters was the volume of peripheral blood drawn from each donor. The same sample was also used in a study of T cells of mothers and their children. That work contributes: The sample comes from roughly 9 healthy Caucasian donors: mothers and children.

The chain joins TRBV12-3 or TRBV12-4 to TRBJ1-5; 12 bases line up with TRBD1. The sequenced sample was blood. This sequence was found in a boy aged 2-9 years in good health. The CDR3: CASSPLGQGAGQPQHF. CDR3 nucleotides: TGTGCCAGCAGCCCGCTGGGACAGGGGGCCGGACAGCCCCAGCATTTT.